Each of the 30 T cell receptor beta chains below was sequenced from the same sample in a study of CD8 T cells in ankylosing spondylitis. TCRdb processed the 5' RACE reads anew with MiXCR; each CDR3 protein has one entry. Counted here are over 100,000 distinct CDR3 sequences, about 6.4% occurring once; the ten biggest clones make up 9% to 15%. Sequenced input: blood, either unsorted or a sorted T cell fraction (not recorded which). The origin of the receptors is a male donor with ankylosing spondylitis or in good health (not recorded which).

This clonotype was counted many times. The chain has TRBV7-9 and TRBJ1-2; a weak D match, TRBD1 (6 bases). The CDR3 spans 15 residues. CDR1 SEHNR and CDR2 FQNEAQ come from the germline V gene (reference sequence). The ends were cut back, 5 bases at V and 3 bases at J, with 16 bases in the middle. The CDR3 reads CASSPHGGADYGYTF. The CDR3 DNA sequence: TGTGCCAGCAGCCCACACGGGGGGGCGGACTATGGCTACACCTTC.

Many counts were recorded for this clonotype. The chain is built from TRBV11-1 and TRBJ2-1; TRBD2 agrees at 16 bases. This CDR3 has 19 residues. With 4 bases clipped from V and 5 bases from J, the junction kept 11 bases outside the gene matches. The germline V gene encodes CDR1 SGHAT and CDR2 FQDESV (reference sequence). CDR3 in DNA: TGTGCCAGCAGCTCGGGACTAGCGGGAGGGCCGTGGGATCACAATGAGCAGTTCTTC. This translates into CASSSGLAGGPWDHNEQFF.

This clonotype was recorded at least ten times. The rearrangement links TRBV29-1 to TRBJ2-3, with TRBD2 identical over 9 bases. Unmatched junction bases numbered 8, after V lost 4 bases and J lost 6 bases. This CDR3 has 14 residues. The germline CDR1 and CDR2 sequences are SQVTM and ANQGSEA. CDR3 in DNA: TGCAGCGTTGTTGGCGGGGGGGTGGCGGATACGCAGTATTTT. Translated, it gives CSVVGGGVADTQYF.

J is TRBJ2-7 and V is TRBV10-3; TRBD1 is a possible D gene (6 bases). The CDR3 extends over 17 amino acids. The germline V gene has CDR1 ENHRY and CDR2 SYGVKD. V lost 0 bases and J 3 bases, leaving 18 bases between the germline ends. CDR3 loop: CAISESLAGQGNYEQYF. For the CDR3, the DNA is TGTGCCATCAGTGAGTCTCTTGCCGGGCAGGGGAACTACGAGCAGTACTTC.

This clonotype was seen repeatedly, ten times or more. The chain has TRBV5-1 and TRBJ1-3; the match to TRBD1 covers 9 bases. Germline trimming cut 4 bases from V and 4 bases from J; bases unmatched to any gene: 6. The CDR3 runs 15 residues. Germline V gives CDR1 SGHRS, CDR2 YFSETQ. CDR3 nucleotide sequence: TGCGCCAGCAGCCTTGACAGGGGGGAAGGAAACACCATATATTTT. This sequence encodes CASSLDRGEGNTIYF.

This clonotype was seen ten or more times. The gene calls are TRBV20-1 and TRBJ2-7; D assignment may be TRBD1 or TRBD2 (5 bases each). From germline, CDR1 is DFQATT and CDR2 SNEGSKA (reference sequence). The CDR3 is 14 residues long. Between the trimmed V and J ends, which lost 2 bases and 7 bases, there was a span of 18 bases. The CDR3 region is CSARSTGGHREQYF. The CDR3 nucleotides are TGCAGTGCTAGATCGACCGGAGGACACCGAGAGCAGTACTTC.

This clonotype was detected many times. The chain is built from TRBV7-9 and TRBJ1-1; no clear D gene. Germline values: CDR1 SEHNR, CDR2 FQNEAQ (reference sequence). The CDR3 consists of 11 residues. Trimming pared 7 bases from V and 6 bases from J, leaving 9 bases between. In DNA form, the CDR3 reads TGTGCCAGCACCCAAGAGTCTGAAGCTTTCTTT. Protein sequence: CASTQESEAFF.

Ten or more counts support this clonotype. The V call is TRBV7-3, the J call TRBJ2-3; D may correspond to TRBD1 or TRBD2 (5 bases each). The CDR3 covers 14 residues. Germline V gene data show CDR1 as SGHTA and CDR2 as FQGTGA. V lost 5 bases to trimming and J lost 5 bases, with 14 bases between them. This chain's CDR3 is CASSVTGTGDTQYF. The CDR3 DNA reads as TGTGCCAGCAGCGTTACCGGGACGGGAGATACGCAGTATTTT. The full variable domain, rest sourced from reference TRBV7-3 and TRBJ2-3, is GAGVSQTPSNKVTEKGKYVELRCDPISGHTALYWYRQSLGQGPEFLIYFQGTGAADDSGLPNDRFFAVRPEGSVSTLKIQRTERGDSAVYLCASSVTGTGDTQYFGPGTRLTVL.

This clonotype was picked up many times. The chain uses TRBV5-1 and TRBJ1-2, with 7 bases aligning to TRBD1. V was pared by 4 bases and J by 5 bases, with 8 bases of the junction left unmatched. Germline V lookup: CDR1 SGHRS, CDR2 YFSETQ. CDR3 size: 14 residues. CDR3: CASSDGTASYGYTF. In DNA, the CDR3 is TGCGCCAGCAGCGACGGGACAGCGAGTTATGGCTACACCTTC.

The table lists this clonotype with many counts. The chain links TRBV6-6 to TRBJ1-2, with D tentatively TRBD1 (5 bases). The CDR3 is 11 amino acids. The V and J ends lost 6 bases and 3 bases respectively, with 5 bases between them. CDR1 is MNHNY and CDR2 is SVGAGI in the germline V gene (reference sequence). The CDR3 DNA is TGTGCCAGCAGGACAGACTATGGCTACACCTTC. It translates to CASRTDYGYTF.

A note on this clonotype: A junction boundary mismatches the germline segment, possibly from a read error. The chain is built from TRBV20-1 and TRBJ2-5; D tentatively fits TRBD1 or TRBD2 (5 bases each). Looked up from germline, CDR1 is DFQATT and CDR2 is SNEGSKA (reference sequence). CDR3 size: 15 residues. The CDR3 loop reads CSARDPEGLQGTQYF. As DNA, the CDR3 is TGCAGTGCTAGAGATCCTGAGGGGCTTCAAGGGACCCAGTACTTC.

The table lists this clonotype with many counts. The chain uses TRBV5-1 and TRBJ2-5; D is uncertain. The CDR3 has 14 residues. V was cut by 2 bases and J by 5 bases, with 13 bases left in between. The V gene's germline CDR1 is SGHRS and CDR2 YFSETQ. CDR3 region: CASSFNIRSETQYF. The CDR3 DNA reads TGCGCCAGCAGCTTCAATATACGGAGCGAGACCCAGTACTTC.

CDR3 loop: CASSPYLPNEKLFF. The CDR3 DNA is TGTGCCAGCAGCCCTTATCTCCCTAATGAAAAACTGTTTTTT. J is TRBJ1-4 and V is TRBV2; no reliable D call. The CDR3 totals 14 residues. Germline lookup yields CDR1 SNHLY and CDR2 FYNNEI. The germline V and J ends were trimmed by 6 bases and 3 bases, with 11 bases remaining between them.

This chain uses TRBV12-3 or TRBV12-4 with TRBJ2-1; TRBD2 is a possible D gene (6 bases). This CDR3 is 15 amino acids long. Between the trimmed V and J ends, which lost 2 bases and 3 bases, there was a span of 11 bases. This CDR3 is CASSLPPGVYNEQFF. The CDR3 region has the DNA TGTGCCAGCAGTTTACCTCCGGGGGTCTACAATGAGCAGTTCTTC.

There are many counts of this clonotype. The CDR3 loop reads CASSLARGSLDEQFF. The CDR3 DNA reads TGTGCCAGCAGCTTAGCCCGCGGGAGTCTTGATGAGCAGTTCTTC. J is TRBJ2-1 and V is TRBV5-5; TRBD2 matches at 7 bases. CDR3 length: 15 amino acids. Trimming cost V 2 bases and J 8 bases; bases outside gene matches: 10. Germline CDR1 and CDR2: SGHKS and YYEKEE (reference sequence).

To note about this clonotype: This may be a read error: a much more frequent sequence differs by one nucleotide. CDR3 loop: CASSLRQGEPTYEQHF. The CDR3 coding sequence is TGTGCCAGCAGCCTCAGACAGGGCGAGCCTACCTACGAGCAGCACTTC. The V gene is TRBV9, the J gene TRBJ2-7, with TRBD1 matching over 7 bases. CDR1 SGDLS and CDR2 YYNGEE come from the germline V gene. The CDR3 covers 16 residues.

The chain uses TRBV2 and TRBJ1-2, with 7 bases aligning to TRBD1. The CDR3 contains 15 residues. V trimming: 4 bases; J trimming: 5 bases; junction bases outside the gene matches: 10. Germline-derived CDR1 and CDR2 are SNHLY and FYNNEI. In DNA form, the CDR3 reads TGTGCCAGCAGTGTCGTTCCCCAACAGGGGTATGGCTACACCTTC. Encoded protein: CASSVVPQQGYGYTF. Using reference TRBV2 and TRBJ1-2 for the parts outside the CDR3, the full variable domain is EPEVTQTPSHQVTQMGQEVILRCVPISNHLYFYWYRQILGQKVEFLVSFYNNEISEKSEIFDDQFSVERPDGSNFTLKIRSTKLEDSAMYFCASSVVPQQGYGYTFGSGTRLTVV.

This clonotype was counted ten times or more. The rearrangement uses TRBV7-8 and TRBJ2-7; 7 positions match TRBD2. V lost 2 bases, J lost 2 bases, and 6 bases stayed unmatched. Germline V gives CDR1 SGHVS, CDR2 FQNEAQ. CDR3 length equals 15 residues. The CDR3 here is CASSLQASGTYEQYF. Here the CDR3 DNA reads TGTGCCAGCAGCTTACAGGCTAGCGGTACCTACGAGCAGTACTTC.

The table lists this clonotype with many counts. The chain carries TRBV5-5 and TRBJ1-6, with D uncertain. V was cut by 0 bases and J by 9 bases, with 10 bases left in between. The CDR3 runs to 14 residues. The germline gives CDR1 SGHKS, CDR2 YYEKEE (reference sequence). Written as DNA, the CDR3 is TGTGCCAGCAGCTTGGTCGAGATGGGTTCACCCCTCCACTTT. Amino acid sequence: CASSLVEMGSPLHF.

This clonotype was observed many times. This sequence joins TRBV20-1 and TRBJ2-7; 13 bases are a match to TRBD2. The CDR3 is 16 residues long. Trimming cost V 1 base and J 3 bases; bases outside gene matches: 6. Looked up from germline, CDR1 is DFQATT and CDR2 is SNEGSKA (reference sequence). This CDR3 reads CSARGLAGGTIYEQYF. As DNA, the CDR3 is TGCAGTGCTAGAGGACTAGCGGGAGGAACAATCTACGAGCAGTACTTC.

This clonotype has ten or more counts. V usage is TRBV29-1 and J usage is TRBJ2-5; a weak D match, TRBD2 (6 bases). The CDR3 totals 13 residues. Germline CDR1 reads SQVTM; CDR2 reads ANQGSEA. Trimming removed 6 bases from V and 5 bases from J, with 16 bases in between. Here the CDR3 DNA reads TGCAGCGTCGTTCCTTGGAGGGTGGAGACCCAGTACTTC. It yields the protein CSVVPWRVETQYF.

This clonotype has ten or more counts. V is TRBV6-1 and J is TRBJ1-2, with no clear D. The CDR3 totals 13 residues. Looked up from germline, CDR1 is MNHNS and CDR2 is SASEGT. V shed 3 bases and J shed 5 bases, with 10 bases lying between them. CDR3 coding DNA: TGTGCCAGCAGTGAGCCAGGCCCATATGGCTACACCTTC. This encodes CASSEPGPYGYTF.

In its sample, this clonotype was seen many times. In DNA form, the CDR3 reads TGTGCCAGCAGCGCACAGGGGAGGAACACTGAAGCTTTCTTT. As protein: CASSAQGRNTEAFF. J is TRBJ1-1 and V is TRBV7-9; TRBD1 matches 7 bases. The CDR3 totals 14 residues. J gave up 1 base and V 5 bases, and 4 bases lay outside the gene matches. CDR1 is SEHNR and CDR2 is FQNEAQ in the germline V gene (reference sequence). The full variable domain, its missing parts supplied by reference TRBV7-9 and TRBJ1-1, is DTGVSQNPRHKITKRGQNVTFRCDPISEHNRLYWYRQTLGQGPEFLTYFQNEAQLEKSRLLSDRFSAERPKGSFSTLEIQRTEQGDSAMYLCASSAQGRNTEAFFGQGTRLTVV.

This clonotype appeared many times. J is TRBJ2-1 and V is TRBV29-1, with 12 nucleotides matching TRBD1. The CDR3 has 14 residues. CDR1 SQVTM and CDR2 ANQGSEA come from the germline V gene. V was clipped by 4 bases and J by 8 bases; unmatched bases: 6. The CDR3 is CSVVGGQGAYEQFF. CDR3 coding DNA: TGCAGCGTTGTTGGGGGACAGGGGGCCTATGAGCAGTTCTTC.

This clonotype was seen many times. The CDR3, as DNA: TGTGCCAGCAGCATCCGGGACAGGGGGCAAGAGACCCAGTACTTC. Translated: CASSIRDRGQETQYF. V gene TRBV9 combines with J gene TRBJ2-5, with 11 bases identical to TRBD1. There are 15 residues in the CDR3. Germline CDR1 is SGDLS and CDR2 is YYNGEE. Germline trimming cut 4 bases from V and 2 bases from J; bases unmatched to any gene: 4.

This clonotype was observed many times. The rearrangement joins TRBV7-2 to TRBJ2-3, with D hard to call. CDR1 is SGHTA, CDR2 FQGNSA, per germline. CDR3 length: 14 residues. V shed 1 base and J shed 2 bases, with 7 bases lying between them. The CDR3 DNA reads TGTGCCAGCAGCTTAGATTTTTCCACAGATACGCAGTATTTT. Translated, it gives CASSLDFSTDTQYF. The whole variable domain, remainder taken from reference TRBV7-2 and TRBJ2-3, is GAGVSQSPSNKVTEKGKDVELRCDPISGHTALYWYRQSLGQGLEFLIYFQGNSAPDKSGLPSDRFSAERTGGSVSTLTIQRTQQEDSAVYLCASSLDFSTDTQYFGPGTRLTVL.

This clonotype was counted many times. V gene TRBV29-1 combines with J gene TRBJ2-7; possibly TRBD1 for D (5 bases). V was pared by 5 bases and J by 3 bases, with 11 bases between. The germline gives CDR1 SQVTM, CDR2 ANQGSEA. The CDR3 spans 12 residues. CDR3 in amino acids: CSVIGVSYEQYF. The CDR3 DNA reads as TGCAGCGTTATAGGGGTAAGCTACGAGCAGTACTTC.

The table lists this clonotype with many counts. This chain uses TRBV5-1 with TRBJ2-5; D unresolved. This CDR3 has 13 residues. V lost 1 base to trimming and J lost 2 bases, with 6 bases between them. Germline V gives CDR1 SGHRS, CDR2 YFSETQ. This CDR3 is CASSLISQETQYF. In DNA form, the CDR3 reads TGCGCCAGCAGCTTGATTAGTCAAGAGACCCAGTACTTC.

Ten or more counts support this clonotype. The chain recombines TRBV7-2 with TRBJ1-4; D remains unclear. CDR1 and CDR2 from the germline V gene are SGHTA and FQGNSA. Trimming shortened V by 4 bases and J by 5 bases, and 11 bases separated the two germline ends. The CDR3 has 14 amino acids. As DNA, the CDR3 is TGTGCCAGCAGCTCCACGGGTTTGAATGAAAAACTGTTTTTT. Translation: CASSSTGLNEKLFF.

In this sample, this clonotype turned up many times. The rearrangement joins TRBV3-1 to TRBJ1-5; no clear D. The CDR3 runs 14 residues. V lost 4 bases to trimming and J lost 5 bases, with 12 bases between them. CDR1 LGHDT and CDR2 YNNKEL come from the germline V gene (reference sequence). The CDR3 coding sequence is TGTGCCAGCAGCCTTTGGGAGTTATATCAGCCCCAGCATTTT. As protein: CASSLWELYQPQHF.